This T cell receptor beta chain derives from a study of blood T cells in healthy people across ages. Notes on the study in general: Observed TCR beta diversity per million T cells went down as age went up. This fall followed a roughly linear course with age.

This CDR3 contains 16 residues. From germline, CDR1 is SGHAT and CDR2 FQNNGV. V lost 0 bases and J lost 5, with 17 bases in between. A second PCR, run for about 7 to 12 cycles, used a sample-barcoded 5' primer plus a J-beta primer mix. No fewer than 3 million CDR3-containing paired-end reads came from each sample. TCRdb re-analysed the 5' RACE reads in MiXCR, keeping a single row per CDR3 protein. The table records about 1.7 million distinct CDR3 sequences, approximately 28% of them present only once. A minimum of 5 micrograms of total RNA was extracted per sample. In this sample, this clonotype turned up many times. Its antigen is as yet unknown.

The specimen was blood. V is TRBV11-2 and J is TRBJ2-7; D not certain. The TCR sequence derives from a woman younger than 45 in good health. CDR3 protein: CASSLDRLGLRNEQYF. The CDR3 DNA is TGTGCCAGCAGCTTAGATCGGCTGGGTCTGAGGAACGAGCAGTACTTC.